These 24 T cell receptor beta chains were sequenced from one sample in a study of T cells in Graves' hyperthyroidism and ophthalmopathy. TCR beta CDR3 region amplification was performed from RNA transcripts. The TCR CDR3 was amplified in a first-round RT-PCR using the HTBI primer set. TCRdb ran MiXCR on the multiplex PCR reads and lists one entry per CDR3 protein. The sample carries roughly 800,000 distinct CDR3 sequences, approximately 40% recorded once. The specimen sequenced was blood. These receptors all stem from a man between 18 and 29 years old with Graves' hyperthyroidism.

V is TRBV20-1 and J is TRBJ2-7; 8 bases align to TRBD2. Germline-derived CDR1 and CDR2 are DFQATT and SNEGSKA (reference sequence). CDR3 length: 11 residues. The CDR3 nucleotides are TGCAGCCGGGGGGGGGGCTACGAGCAGTACTTC. Its translation is CSRGGGYEQYF.

This clonotype was picked up a small number of times. The CDR3 DNA follows: TGTGCCAGCAGGGGCGGGGGGGCTGTTGGGGCCAACGTCCTGACTTTC. Translation gives CASRGGGAVGANVLTF. The chain is built from TRBV7-2 and TRBJ2-6; the match to TRBD2 covers 9 bases. The V and J ends lost 6 bases and 3 bases, in that order; junction bases with no gene match: 6. The germline V gene encodes CDR1 SGHTA and CDR2 FQGNSA. This CDR3 spans 16 amino acids.

In regard to this clonotype: Relative to the germline gene, one junction end is altered; a read error may explain this. The rearrangement links TRBV9 to TRBJ2-5, with 8 bases lining up with TRBD2. CDR1 is SGDLS and CDR2 is YYNGEE in the germline V gene. This CDR3 is built from 14 residues. The CDR3 DNA reads as TGTACCAGCAGCGTCGGAGCGGGGGACGAGACCCAGTACTTC. Residues: CTSSVGAGDETQYF.

This clonotype has at least ten counts. The rearrangement uses TRBV20-1 and TRBJ1-6; 11 nucleotides align to TRBD1. The CDR3 covers 14 residues. The V gene end was trimmed by 6 bases and the J gene end by 9 bases; junction bases not matched to a gene: 7. Germline V gene data show CDR1 as DFQATT and CDR2 as SNEGSKA (reference sequence). Here the CDR3 DNA reads TGCAGTGCCCAGAGGGGACAGGGGGGTTCACCCCTCCACTTT. Translating it yields CSAQRGQGGSPLHF.

This clonotype was counted between two and nine times. The CDR3 is CASSSHDSVYEQYF. The CDR3 nucleotides are TGTGCCAGCAGCTCCCACGACAGTGTCTACGAGCAGTACTTC. The genes are TRBV7-9 and TRBJ2-7; perhaps TRBD1 as D (5 bases). This CDR3 comprises 14 residues. CDR1 is SEHNR, CDR2 FQNEAQ, per germline (reference sequence). V was shortened by 4 bases and J by 3 bases, with 13 bases between the two germline ends.

The chain employs TRBV6-5 and TRBJ1-1, with a tentative D call TRBD1 (5 bases). V was shortened by 2 bases and J by 4 bases, with 11 bases between the two germline ends. Germline V gene data show CDR1 as MNHEY and CDR2 as SVGAGI. The CDR3 is made up of 14 amino acids. CDR3 loop: CASSYEGSATEAFF. DNA for the CDR3: TGTGCCAGCAGTTACGAGGGGTCCGCCACTGAAGCTTTCTTT.

There are a few counts of this clonotype. The chain joins TRBV4-3 to TRBJ2-7; tentative D call: TRBD1 (5 bases). Trimming removed 1 base from V and 6 bases from J, with 16 bases in between. The CDR3 contains 15 residues. CDR1 is LGHNA and CDR2 is YSLEER in the germline V gene. CDR3 loop: CASSQGARAVSEQYF. The CDR3 region has the DNA TGCGCCAGCAGCCAAGGGGCCAGGGCAGTCTCCGAGCAGTACTTC.

The V call is TRBV25-1, the J call TRBJ1-1; TRBD1 aligns across 7 bases. The CDR3 is made up of 14 amino acids. Germline CDR1 is MGHDK and CDR2 is SYGVNS. V gave up 5 bases and J gave up 7 bases; unmatched junction bases: 10. CDR3 DNA sequence: TGTGCCAGCAGTAGAGGGACAGCGTCGGGTGAAGCTTTCTTT. It encodes CASSRGTASGEAFF.

This clonotype came up a few times. The V and J genes are TRBV6-5 and TRBJ2-6; D uncertain. Trimming stripped 0 bases from V and 0 bases from J, with 3 bases between. This CDR3 region has 15 residues. The germline V gene encodes CDR1 MNHEY and CDR2 SVGAGI. CDR3 loop: CASSYSYSGANVLTF. The CDR3 nucleotides read TGTGCCAGCAGTTACTCCTACTCTGGGGCCAACGTCCTGACTTTC.

This clonotype was observed a few times. V is TRBV20-1 and J is TRBJ2-5; D tentatively fits TRBD1 or TRBD2 (6 bases each). Germline V gene data show CDR1 as DFQATT and CDR2 as SNEGSKA (reference sequence). The CDR3 runs to 13 residues. The V and J ends lost 5 bases and 3 bases respectively, with 13 bases between them. CDR3 bases: TGCAGTGCTTCCCCGGGGGCAAAAGAGACCCAGTACTTC. The encoded protein is CSASPGAKETQYF.

With respect to this clonotype: The CDR3 does not end in the conserved phenylalanine or tryptophan, so this is likely a read error. V usage is TRBV29-1 and J usage is TRBJ2-7; no firm D call. Trimming stripped 6 bases from V and 2 bases from J, with 11 bases between. The CDR3 contains 12 residues. The germline CDR1 and CDR2 sequences are SQVTM and ANQGSEA. The CDR3 DNA reads as TGCAGCGTCCCTACTGGGCCCTACGAGCAGTACCTC. Amino acids: CSVPTGPYEQYL.

As concerns this clonotype: Its ends do not fully match the called genes, so a read error is possible. The gene calls are TRBV14 and TRBJ1-1; D unresolved. Germline CDR1 is SGHDN and CDR2 is FVKESK. The CDR3 is 13 amino acids. The CDR3 sequence: CARSQEDFTEAFF. In nucleotides, the CDR3 is TGTGCCAGGAGCCAAGAGGATTTCACTGAAGCTTTCTTT.

The gene calls are TRBV14 and TRBJ2-7, with no clear D. The germline CDR1 and CDR2 sequences are SGHDN and FVKESK. The CDR3 is made up of 13 amino acids. V dropped 0 bases and J dropped 9 bases, with 12 bases sitting between them. CDR3 nucleotides: TGTGCCAGCAGCCAAGATGCCGGGTCGGGGCAGTACTTC. Amino acid sequence: CASSQDAGSGQYF.

This clonotype was seen just once. V is TRBV7-6 and J is TRBJ1-4; D uncertain. Germline CDR1 reads SGHVS; CDR2 reads FNYEAQ. The CDR3 has 16 amino acids. V lost 5 bases, J lost 2 bases, and 15 bases lay in between. The CDR3 here is CASSRLGRSTNEKLFF. The CDR3 nucleotides are TGTGCCAGCAGCCGACTCGGACGGAGCACTAATGAAAAACTGTTTTTT.

The chain links TRBV20-1 to TRBJ2-2; D remains ambiguous. The CDR3 extends over 15 amino acids. Trimming cost V 7 bases and J 1 base, with 16 bases left between them. Germline V gene sequence: CDR1 DFQATT, CDR2 SNEGSKA (reference sequence). DNA for the CDR3: TGCAGTGGTATCGGACCAGGTGTGAACACCGGGGAGCTGTTTTTT. Translating gives CSGIGPGVNTGELFF.

This clonotype was recorded many times. The chain joins TRBV2 to TRBJ1-5; unclear D gene. The CDR3 consists of 14 residues. Per the germline V gene, CDR1 is SNHLY and CDR2 is FYNNEI. Trimming cost V 3 bases and J 9 bases, with 15 bases left between them. The CDR3 sequence is CASSDGRSPSPQHF. CDR3 DNA: TGTGCCAGCAGTGACGGGCGCTCCCCCTCGCCCCAGCATTTT.

The CDR3 coding sequence is TGTGCCAGCAGTACCCCAATGGACACCTTGAACACTGAAGCTTTCTTT. It translates to CASSTPMDTLNTEAFF. The J gene is TRBJ1-1, the V gene TRBV7-9; TRBD1 is a possible D gene (5 bases). V was pared by 6 bases and J by 0 bases, with 17 bases between. Germline CDR1 SEHNR, CDR2 FQNEAQ (reference sequence). The CDR3 covers 16 residues.

With respect to this clonotype: Being one base from a much bigger clone, this may be a read error. The J gene is TRBJ1-2, the V gene TRBV2; D remains unclear. CDR1 SNHLY and CDR2 FYNNEI come from the germline V gene. Trimming took 6 bases from V and 0 from J, leaving 8 bases between them. The CDR3 is made up of 13 amino acids. The CDR3 sequence: CASRERANYGYTF. In nucleotides, the CDR3 is TGTGCCAGCAGAGAAAGGGCTAACTATGGCTACACCTTC.

The rearrangement joins TRBV29-1 to TRBJ1-1, with a weak D call TRBD1 (5 bases). CDR1 and CDR2 from the germline V gene are SQVTM and ANQGSEA. The length of the CDR3 is 12 residues. Trimming removed 6 bases from V and 5 bases from J, with 13 bases in between. The CDR3 region has the DNA TGCAGCGTGACAGAGGGGAAGACTGAAGCTTTCTTT. This encodes CSVTEGKTEAFF. Full variable domain (remainder filled in from reference TRBV29-1 and TRBJ1-1): SAVISQKPSRDICQRGTSLTIQCQVDSQVTMMFWYRQQPGQSLTLIATANQGSEATYESGFVIDKFPISRPNLTFSTLTVSNMSPEDSSIYLCSVTEGKTEAFFGQGTRLTVV.

This clonotype was counted many times. CDR3 in DNA: TGTGCCAGCAGCCCCAATGGACGGACCTCTGGAAACACCATATATTTT. Encoded protein: CASSPNGRTSGNTIYF. The rearrangement uses TRBV7-2 and TRBJ1-3, with D unresolved. In germline, CDR1 is SGHTA, CDR2 FQGNSA. The CDR3 extends over 16 amino acids. The V and J ends lost 5 bases and 0 bases respectively, with 14 bases between them.

The V and J genes are TRBV7-2 and TRBJ2-7; D perhaps matches TRBD2 (7 bases). This CDR3 is built from 12 residues. Germline CDR1 and CDR2: SGHTA and FQGNSA. The V end was cut by 8 bases, the J end by 4 bases, with 12 bases between. Written as DNA, the CDR3 is TGTGCCAGCGAAGGGGGGGTTTACGAGCAGTACTTC. Protein sequence: CASEGGVYEQYF.

The chain has TRBV10-3 and TRBJ1-2; 8 bases match TRBD1. V lost 8 bases, J lost 10 bases, and 12 bases stayed unmatched. This CDR3 has 13 amino acids. Germline CDR1 is ENHRY and CDR2 is SYGVKD. This CDR3 is CAIRSGGAGYYTF. Written as DNA, the CDR3 is TGTGCCATCCGGTCAGGGGGCGCGGGGTACTACACCTTC.

The rearrangement links TRBV29-1 to TRBJ2-3, with D tentatively TRBD1 (6 bases). V was shortened by 6 bases and J by 5 bases, with 9 bases between the two germline ends. The length of the CDR3 is 11 residues. Germline lookup yields CDR1 SQVTM and CDR2 ANQGSEA. In DNA, the CDR3 is TGCAGCGTAGGACAGCGAGATACGCAGTATTTT. As protein: CSVGQRDTQYF.

This clonotype was detected many times. This chain joins TRBV7-2 and TRBJ2-7; D ambiguous. There are 12 residues in the CDR3. Germline V gene lookup returns CDR1 SGHTA and CDR2 FQGNSA. Trimming removed 4 bases from V and 6 bases from J, with 10 bases in between. CDR3 region: CASSSVGREQYF. Written as DNA, the CDR3 is TGTGCCAGCAGCTCGGTGGGTCGCGAGCAGTACTTC. The variable domain in full, completed from reference TRBV7-2 and TRBJ2-7, reads GAGVSQSPSNKVTEKGKDVELRCDPISGHTALYWYRQSLGQGLEFLIYFQGNSAPDKSGLPSDRFSAERTGGSVSTLTIQRTQQEDSAVYLCASSSVGREQYFGPGTRLTVT.